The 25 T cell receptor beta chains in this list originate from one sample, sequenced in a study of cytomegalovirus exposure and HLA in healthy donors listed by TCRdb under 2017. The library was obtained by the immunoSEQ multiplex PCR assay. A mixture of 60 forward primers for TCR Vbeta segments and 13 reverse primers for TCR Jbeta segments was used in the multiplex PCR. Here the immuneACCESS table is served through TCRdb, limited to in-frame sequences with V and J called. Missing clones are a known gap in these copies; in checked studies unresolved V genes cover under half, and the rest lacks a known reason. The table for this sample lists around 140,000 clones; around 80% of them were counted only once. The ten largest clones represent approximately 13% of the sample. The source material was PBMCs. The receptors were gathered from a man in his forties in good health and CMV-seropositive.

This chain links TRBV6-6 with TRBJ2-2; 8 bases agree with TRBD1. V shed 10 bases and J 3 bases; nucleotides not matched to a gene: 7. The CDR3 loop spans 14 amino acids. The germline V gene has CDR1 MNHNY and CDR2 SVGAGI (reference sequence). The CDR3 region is CATDDRGYTGELFF. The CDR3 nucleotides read TGTGCCACAGACGACAGGGGTTACACCGGGGAGCTGTTTTTT.

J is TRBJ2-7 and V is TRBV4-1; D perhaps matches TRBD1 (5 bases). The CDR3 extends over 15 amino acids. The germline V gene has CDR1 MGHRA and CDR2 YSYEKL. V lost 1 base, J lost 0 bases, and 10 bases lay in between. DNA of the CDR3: TGCGCCAGCAGCCAAGTACAGGAAAGCTCCTACGAGCAGTACTTC. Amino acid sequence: CASSQVQESSYEQYF.

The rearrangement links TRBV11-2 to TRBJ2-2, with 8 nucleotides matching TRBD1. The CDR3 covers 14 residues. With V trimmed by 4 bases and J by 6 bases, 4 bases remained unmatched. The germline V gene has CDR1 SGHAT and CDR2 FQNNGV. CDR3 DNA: TGTGCCAGCAGCTCCCGACAGGGGTCCGGGGAGCTGTTTTTT. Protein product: CASSSRQGSGELFF. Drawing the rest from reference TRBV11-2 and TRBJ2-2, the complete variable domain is EAGVAQSPRYKIIEKRQSVAFWCNPISGHATLYWYQQILGQGPKLLIQFQNNGVVDDSQLPKDRFSAERLKGVDSTLKIQPAKLEDSAVYLCASSSRQGSGELFFGEGSRLTVL.

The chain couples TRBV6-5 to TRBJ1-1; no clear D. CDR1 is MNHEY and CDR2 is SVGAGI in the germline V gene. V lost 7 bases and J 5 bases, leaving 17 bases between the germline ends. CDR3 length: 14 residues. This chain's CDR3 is CASKERTGGTEAFF. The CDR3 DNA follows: TGTGCCAGCAAGGAGAGGACGGGAGGGACTGAAGCTTTCTTT.

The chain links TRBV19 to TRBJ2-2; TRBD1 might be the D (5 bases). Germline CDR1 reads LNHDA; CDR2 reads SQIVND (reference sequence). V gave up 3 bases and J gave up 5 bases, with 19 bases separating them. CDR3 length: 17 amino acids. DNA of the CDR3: TGTGCCAGTAGTATCCCCGACAGTGGGGCGTGGACCGGGGAGCTGTTTTTT. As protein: CASSIPDSGAWTGELFF.

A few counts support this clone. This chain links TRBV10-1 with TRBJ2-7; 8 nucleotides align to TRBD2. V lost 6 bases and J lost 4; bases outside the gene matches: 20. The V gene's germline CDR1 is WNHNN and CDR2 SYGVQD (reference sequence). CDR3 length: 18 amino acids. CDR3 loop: CASSQAGTSGRGGYEQYF. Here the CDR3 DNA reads TGCGCCAGCAGCCAGGCGGGTACCAGCGGGAGAGGTGGATACGAGCAGTACTTC.

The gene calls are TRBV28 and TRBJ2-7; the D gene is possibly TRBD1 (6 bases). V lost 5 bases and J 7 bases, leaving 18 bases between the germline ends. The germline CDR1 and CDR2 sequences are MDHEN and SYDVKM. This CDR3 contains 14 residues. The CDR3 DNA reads TGTGCCAGCAGTCGAGCGGACAGTCTGCGGGAGCAGTACTTC. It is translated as CASSRADSLREQYF.

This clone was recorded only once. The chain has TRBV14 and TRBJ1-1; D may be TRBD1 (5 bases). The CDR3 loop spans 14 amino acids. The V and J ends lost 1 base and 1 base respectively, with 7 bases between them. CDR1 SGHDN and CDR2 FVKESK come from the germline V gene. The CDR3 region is CASSQVTANTEAFF. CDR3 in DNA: TGTGCCAGCAGCCAAGTGACAGCGAACACTGAAGCTTTCTTT.

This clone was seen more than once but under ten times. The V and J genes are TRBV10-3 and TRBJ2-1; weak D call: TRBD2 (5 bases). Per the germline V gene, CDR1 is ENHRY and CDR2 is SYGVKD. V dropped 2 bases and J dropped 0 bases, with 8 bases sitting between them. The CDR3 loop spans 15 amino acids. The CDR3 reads CAISEEGSSYNEQFF. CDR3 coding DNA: TGTGCCATCAGTGAGGAGGGTAGCTCCTACAATGAGCAGTTCTTC.

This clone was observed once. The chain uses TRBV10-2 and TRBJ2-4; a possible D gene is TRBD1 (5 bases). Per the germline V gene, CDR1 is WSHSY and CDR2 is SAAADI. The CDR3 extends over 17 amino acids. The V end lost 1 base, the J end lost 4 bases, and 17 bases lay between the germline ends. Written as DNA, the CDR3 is TGCGCCAGCAGTGAGTTAGGTTTACAGGTAGGAAAAAACATTCAGTACTTC. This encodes CASSELGLQVGKNIQYF.

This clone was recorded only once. CDR3 in amino acids: CATSRDTRRTGGQPQHF. In DNA, the CDR3 is TGTGCCACCAGCAGAGATACGAGAAGGACAGGGGGACAGCCCCAGCATTTT. The chain recombines TRBV15 with TRBJ1-5; 10 bases are a match to TRBD1. With 0 bases clipped from V and 7 bases from J, the junction kept 9 bases outside the gene matches. This CDR3 region has 17 residues. The germline CDR1 and CDR2 sequences are LNHNV and YYDKDF (reference sequence).

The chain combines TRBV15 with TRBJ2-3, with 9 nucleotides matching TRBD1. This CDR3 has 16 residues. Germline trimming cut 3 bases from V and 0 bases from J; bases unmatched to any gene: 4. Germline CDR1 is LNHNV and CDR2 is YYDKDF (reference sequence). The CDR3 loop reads CATSRVQGASTDTQYF. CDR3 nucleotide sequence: TGTGCCACCAGCAGGGTACAGGGGGCTAGCACAGATACGCAGTATTTT.

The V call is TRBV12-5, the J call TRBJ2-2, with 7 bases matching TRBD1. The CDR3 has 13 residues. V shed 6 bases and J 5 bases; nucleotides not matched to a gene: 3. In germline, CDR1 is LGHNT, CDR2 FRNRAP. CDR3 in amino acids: CASGGGGTGELFF. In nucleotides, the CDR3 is TGTGCTAGTGGAGGGGGCGGTACCGGGGAGCTGTTTTTT.

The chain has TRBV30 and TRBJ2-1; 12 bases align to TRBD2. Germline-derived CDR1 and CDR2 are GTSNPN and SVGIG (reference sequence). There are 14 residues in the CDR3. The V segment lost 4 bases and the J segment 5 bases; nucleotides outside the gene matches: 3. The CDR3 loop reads CAWTSGRGHNEQFF. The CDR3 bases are TGTGCCTGGACTAGCGGGAGGGGACACAATGAGCAGTTCTTC. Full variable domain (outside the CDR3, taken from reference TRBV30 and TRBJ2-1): SQTIHQWPATLVQPVGSPLSLECTVEGTSNPNLYWYRQAAGRGLQLLFYSVGIGQISSEVPQNLSASRPQDRQFILSSKKLLLSDSGFYLCAWTSGRGHNEQFFGPGTRLTVL.

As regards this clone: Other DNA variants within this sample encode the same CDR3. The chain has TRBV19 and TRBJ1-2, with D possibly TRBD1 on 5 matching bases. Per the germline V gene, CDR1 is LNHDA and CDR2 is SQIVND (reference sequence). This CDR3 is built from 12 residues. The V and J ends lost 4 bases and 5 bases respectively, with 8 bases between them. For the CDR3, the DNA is TGTGCCAGTAGTAGGCAGGGTTATGGCTACACCTTC. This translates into CASSRQGYGYTF.

CDR3 residues: CATSSGAQRGTQYF. The CDR3 DNA sequence: TGTGCCACCTCTAGCGGGGCCCAGCGGGGTACGCAGTATTTT. The chain employs TRBV6-1 and TRBJ2-3, with 9 bases matching TRBD2. V lost 10 bases to trimming and J lost 8 bases; unmatched junction nucleotides: 13. This CDR3 region has 14 residues. Germline V gene sequence: CDR1 MNHNS, CDR2 SASEGT.

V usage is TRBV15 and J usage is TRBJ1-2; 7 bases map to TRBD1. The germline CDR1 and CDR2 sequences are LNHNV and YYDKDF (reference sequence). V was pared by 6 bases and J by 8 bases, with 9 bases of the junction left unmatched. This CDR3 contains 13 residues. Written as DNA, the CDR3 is TGTGCCACCAGTACCACAGGGGATAGCGGCTACACCTTC. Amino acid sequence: CATSTTGDSGYTF.

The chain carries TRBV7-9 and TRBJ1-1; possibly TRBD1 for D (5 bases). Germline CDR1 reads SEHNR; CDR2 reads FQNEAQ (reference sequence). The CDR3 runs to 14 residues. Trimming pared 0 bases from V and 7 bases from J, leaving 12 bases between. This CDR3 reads CASSLASGGGEAFF. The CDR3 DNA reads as TGTGCCAGCAGCTTAGCCTCCGGGGGGGGTGAAGCTTTCTTT.

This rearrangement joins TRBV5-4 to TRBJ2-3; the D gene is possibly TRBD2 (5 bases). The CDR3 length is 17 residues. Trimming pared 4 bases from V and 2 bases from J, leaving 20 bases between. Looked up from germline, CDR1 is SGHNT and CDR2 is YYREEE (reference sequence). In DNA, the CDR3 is TGTGCCAGCAGCCTAGGTGGAGGAAAGCGGTTCACAGATACGCAGTATTTT. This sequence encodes CASSLGGGKRFTDTQYF.

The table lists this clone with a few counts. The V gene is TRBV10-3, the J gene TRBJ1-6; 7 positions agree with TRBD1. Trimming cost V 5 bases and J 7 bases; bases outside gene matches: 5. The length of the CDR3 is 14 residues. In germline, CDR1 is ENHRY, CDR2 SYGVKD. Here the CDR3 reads CAISRGGENSPLHF. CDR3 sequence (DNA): TGTGCCATCAGTAGAGGGGGCGAAAATTCACCCCTCCACTTT.

In DNA form, the CDR3 reads TGTGCCAGCAGCTTAGACCATGGAGGGTCGGAATATGGCTACACCTTC. This translates into CASSLDHGGSEYGYTF. The chain recombines TRBV7-2 with TRBJ1-2; D uncertain. Germline CDR1 SGHTA, CDR2 FQGNSA. The CDR3 sequence is 16 residues long. The ends were cut back, 1 base at V and 5 bases at J, with 17 bases in the middle.

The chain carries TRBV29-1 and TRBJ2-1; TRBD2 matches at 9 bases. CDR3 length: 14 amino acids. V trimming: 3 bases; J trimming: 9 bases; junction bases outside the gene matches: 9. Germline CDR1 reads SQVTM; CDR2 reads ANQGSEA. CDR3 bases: TGCAGCGTTGAGGTTGCGGGAGGGCCCGTTGAGCAGTTCTTC. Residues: CSVEVAGGPVEQFF.

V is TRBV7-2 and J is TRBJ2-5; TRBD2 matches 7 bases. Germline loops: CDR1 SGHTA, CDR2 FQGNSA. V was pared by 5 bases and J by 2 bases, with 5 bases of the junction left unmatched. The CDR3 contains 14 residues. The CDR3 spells CASSPAAGQETQYF. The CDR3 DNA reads TGTGCCAGCAGCCCCGCAGCGGGACAAGAGACCCAGTACTTC.

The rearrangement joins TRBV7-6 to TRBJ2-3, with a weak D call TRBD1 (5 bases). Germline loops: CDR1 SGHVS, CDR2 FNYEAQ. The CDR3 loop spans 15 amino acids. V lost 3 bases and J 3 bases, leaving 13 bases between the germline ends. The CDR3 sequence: CASSFQGSLTDTQYF. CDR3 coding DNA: TGTGCCAGCAGCTTCCAGGGTTCCCTAACAGATACGCAGTATTTT.

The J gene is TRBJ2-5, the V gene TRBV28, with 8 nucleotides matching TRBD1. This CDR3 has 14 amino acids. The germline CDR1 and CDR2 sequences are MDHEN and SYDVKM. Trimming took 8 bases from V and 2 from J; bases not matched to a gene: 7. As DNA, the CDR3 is TGTGCCAGCGAACGACAGGGGCGACAAGAGACCCAGTACTTC. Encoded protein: CASERQGRQETQYF.